The rows below give T cell receptor beta chains drawn from one sample of a study of CD8+CD57+ T cells in acquired aplastic anemia. Via MiXCR, TCRdb re-called the reads, giving one row per CDR3 protein. The sample records roughly 250,000 distinct CDR3 sequences, approximately 82% being singletons. The sequenced sample consisted of sorted CD4+, CD8+, or CD8+CD57+ T cells (not recorded which) from PBMCs. These receptors all stem from a human donor with aplastic anemia. CDR3s include the opening cysteine and the closing phenylalanine or tryptophan. The D gene is left open where the match is weak. The size field is filled for only some rows; it gives once, few, many or a size class.

>TRBV7-9|TRBD1|15|once|TRBJ1-1
CASSSGQGAAGEAFF
TGTGCCAGCAGTTCGGGACAGGGGGCGGCGGGTGAAGCTTTCTTT
>TRBV7-9|.|14|few|TRBJ2-3
CASSLARSAGTEYF
TGTGCCAGCAGCTTAGCAAGAAGTGCCGGTACGGAGTATTTT
>TRBV9|.|15|.|TRBJ2-3
CASSAAGSIQYLEYF
TGTGCCAGCAGCGCCGCTGGTAGCATTCAGTACTTGGAGTATTTT
>TRBV5-6|TRBD2|16|once|TRBJ2-1
CASSMGEGGGSDEQFF
TGTGCCAGCAGCATGGGGGAAGGCGGGGGGAGCGATGAGCAGTTCTTC
>TRBV9|.|15|.|TRBJ1-5
CASSQGVLRNQPQHF
TGTGCCAGCAGCCAAGGGGTCCTGAGAAATCAGCCCCAGCATTTT
>TRBV7-9|.|14|.|TRBJ2-3
CASSLEVEGSFYEF
TGTGCCAGCAGCTTAGAGGTCGAGGGCAGTTTTTACGAGTTT
>TRBV7-8|TRBD2|16|.|TRBJ2-7
CASTSWRRGAIYEQYF
TGTGCCAGCACCAGCTGGAGGCGGGGGGCGATTTACGAGCAGTACTTC
>TRBV7-2|.|18|.|TRBJ2-5
CASSTAGYGAPTQETQYF
TGTGCCAGCAGTACGGCGGGGTACGGGGCCCCAACCCAAGAGACCCAGTACTTC
>TRBV7-2|.|14|.|TRBJ1-2
CASSLAGGSLRHNF
TGTGCCAGCAGCTTAGCGGGAGGTTCTCTCCGCCACAACTTC
>TRBV7-9|.|16|few|TRBJ1-6
CASSLAHGTKDTQLHF
TGTGCCAGCAGCTTAGCCCACGGGACAAAAGATACCCAGCTCCACTTT
>TRBV7-9|.|14|.|TRBJ1-2
CASSAEAGEGGYTF
TGTGCCAGCAGCGCGGAGGCTGGGGAGGGGGGCTACACCTTC
>TRBV2|TRBD1|13|.|TRBJ2-3
CSDGDRDTDTQYF
TGTAGCGACGGGGACAGGGACACAGATACGCAGTATTTT
>TRBV2|.|16|.|TRBJ1-2
CASSERDGGFDYGYTF
TGTGCCAGCAGTGAACGGGACGGGGGCTTCGATTATGGCTACACCTTC
>TRBV7-3|.|16|.|TRBJ1-5
CASSYAPANSSHPQHF
TGTGCCAGCAGCTATGCTCCCGCAAATAGCAGTCATCCGCAGCATTTT
>TRBV2|.|15|.|TRBJ1-2
CASSWGGGANYGYIF
.
>TRBV2|.|16|.|TRBJ2-1
CASSQGGANGQDEQSF
TGTGCCAGCAGCCAGGGGGGCGCAAACGGTCAGGATGAGCAATCCTTC
>TRBV24-1|.|12|.|TRBJ1-3
CATSDSGNTIYF
TGTGCCACCAGTGATTCCGGAAACACCATATATTTT
>TRBV7-3|.|16|.|TRBJ1-6
CASSQERGQGNSPLHF
TGTGCCAGCAGCCAAGAACGAGGGCAGGGGAATTCACCCCTCCACTTT
>TRBV7-8|.|16|.|TRBJ1-2
CASSSASTGINYGYTF
TGTGCCAGCAGCTCCGCCTCAACAGGGATAAACTATGGCTACACCTTC
>TRBV6-5|.|14|.|TRBJ1-6
CASSYSGGNSPLHF
TGTGCCAGCAGTTACTCTGGGGGTAATTCACCCCTCCACTTT
>TRBV7-2|.|15|.|TRBJ1-5
CASSLGGWRNTQYHF
TGTGCCAGCAGCTTAGGGGGCTGGAGAAATACGCAGTATCATTTT
>TRBV24-1|.|16|once|TRBJ1-1
CATSASRGGPGTEAFF
TGTGCCACCAGTGCTAGTAGGGGGGGACCTGGCACTGAAGCTTTCTTT
>TRBV7-9|.|14|.|TRBJ2-7
CATSGRGLAWEQYF
TGTGCCACCAGCGGCCGGGGCCTAGCGTGGGAGCAGTACTTC